This T cell receptor beta chain was recovered during a study of blood T cell repertoires in COVID-19. Per germline, CDR1 SNHLY and CDR2 FYNNEI. The CDR3 runs to 10 residues. V was cut by 2 bases and J by 12 bases, with 5 bases left in between. Authors' data handling: Amplification of reference gene primers provided the estimated nucleated cell counts. Only in-frame clones appear in the TCRdb table, and some are missing; sequencing was by immunoSEQ multiplex PCR. The D gene and trimming were derived from the DNA, and the V and J assignments and clone size from that table. The sample includes approximately 270,000 clones, roughly nine tenths of them seen just once.

The chain couples TRBV2 to TRBJ2-1; D is undetermined. The source material was PBMCs or T cells enriched from blood (not recorded which). The TCR sequence derives from a human donor in a cohort exposed to, infected with or recovered from COVID-19 (not recorded which). The donor label of this sample is uncertain. The CDR3 reads CASSESRQFF. CDR3 DNA sequence: TGTGCCAGCAGTGAATCGAGGCAGTTCTTC.